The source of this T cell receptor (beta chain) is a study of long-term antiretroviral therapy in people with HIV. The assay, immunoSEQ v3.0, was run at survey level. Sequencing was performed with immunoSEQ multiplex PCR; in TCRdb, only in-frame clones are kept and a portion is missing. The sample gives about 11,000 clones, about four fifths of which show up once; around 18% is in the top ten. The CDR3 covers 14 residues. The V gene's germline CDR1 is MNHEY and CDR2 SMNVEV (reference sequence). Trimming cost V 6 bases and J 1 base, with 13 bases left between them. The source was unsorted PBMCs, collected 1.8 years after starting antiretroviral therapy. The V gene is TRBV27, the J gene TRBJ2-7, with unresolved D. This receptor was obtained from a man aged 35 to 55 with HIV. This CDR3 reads CASSFDRVSYEQYF. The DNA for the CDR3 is TGTGCCAGCAGCTTCGATCGGGTATCCTACGAGCAGTACTTC.